The 10 T cell receptor beta chains reported below all come from one sample, sequenced in a study of OX40 agonist ivuxolimab in advanced cancers. Produced via immunoSEQ multiplex PCR; TCRdb's table is partial and in-frame only. The table records roughly 100,000 clones, around 94% of them present only once. The sample consisted of CD4+ or CD8+ T cells sorted from blood, taken in a trial of the OX40 agonist ivuxolimab. The receptors derive from an adult with an advanced solid tumor such as melanoma, head and neck, liver or kidney cancer.

The V call is TRBV15, the J call TRBJ2-1; TRBD2 might be the D (6 bases). The CDR3 extends over 13 amino acids. CDR1 is LNHNV, CDR2 YYDKDF, per germline (reference sequence). V lost 0 bases and J lost 7, with 7 bases in between. CDR3 nucleotides: TGTGCCACCAGCAGAGATGGGGGGAATGAGCAGTTCTTC. It translates to CATSRDGGNEQFF.

In DNA form, the CDR3 reads TGCGCCAGCAGCTTGGGTACCCGGGACTCTGGAAACACCATATATTTT. Protein sequence: CASSLGTRDSGNTIYF. This chain connects TRBV5-1 to TRBJ1-3; no firm D call. Germline V lookup: CDR1 SGHRS, CDR2 YFSETQ. The length of the CDR3 is 16 residues. V lost 0 bases to trimming and J lost 0 bases, with 10 bases between them.

J is TRBJ1-5 and V is TRBV30; D unresolved. Per germline, CDR1 GTSNPN and CDR2 SVGIG (reference sequence). Deletions cut 0 bases from V and 0 bases from J, with 6 bases between. The CDR3 runs 14 residues. DNA for the CDR3: TGTGCCTGGAGTGTAAGCAGTAGCAATCAGCCCCAGCATTTT. Protein sequence: CAWSVSSSNQPQHF. Variable domain in full (rest from reference TRBV30 and TRBJ1-5): SQTIHQWPATLVQPVGSPLSLECTVEGTSNPNLYWYRQAAGRGLQLLFYSVGIGQISSEVPQNLSASRPQDRQFILSSKKLLLSDSGFYLCAWSVSSSNQPQHFGDGTRLSIL.

The chain couples TRBV6-5 to TRBJ2-5; 8 bases are shared with TRBD1. V was pared by 2 bases and J by 9 bases, with 5 bases of the junction left unmatched. This CDR3 spans 13 amino acids. The V gene's germline CDR1 is MNHEY and CDR2 SVGAGI. CDR3 in DNA: TGTGCCAGCAGTTACAGGGTACAGGGGGCCCAGTACTTC. The encoded protein is CASSYRVQGAQYF.

This clone was seen a single time. The rearrangement joins TRBV12-5 to TRBJ1-3; D is possibly TRBD1 (5 bases). Trimming took off 6 bases at V and 4 bases at J, with 22 bases between the two ends. The CDR3 totals 17 residues. Germline CDR1 reads LGHNT; CDR2 reads FRNRAP. As DNA, the CDR3 is TGTGCTAGTGGAGGGGATGTCAGATACCTAACCGGAAACACCATATATTTT. Translated: CASGGDVRYLTGNTIYF.

The chain couples TRBV27 to TRBJ2-5; 9 bases map to TRBD1. J was trimmed by 2 bases and V by 4 bases; bases with no gene match: 2. Germline CDR1 reads MNHEY; CDR2 reads SMNVEV (reference sequence). CDR3 length: 14 residues. CDR3 sequence reads: CASSWTGDQETQYF. As DNA, the CDR3 is TGTGCCAGCAGTTGGACAGGGGATCAAGAGACCCAGTACTTC.

The V and J genes are TRBV6-5 and TRBJ2-1; unclear D gene. Germline V gene data show CDR1 as MNHEY and CDR2 as SVGAGI. V was shortened by 7 bases and J by 0 bases, with 7 bases between the two germline ends. The CDR3 is made up of 13 amino acids. DNA for the CDR3: TGTGCCAGCATGTCCGACTCCTACAATGAGCAGTTCTTC. This gives the protein CASMSDSYNEQFF.

Only a few counts were recorded for this clone. The chain recombines TRBV18 with TRBJ2-1; TRBD1 might be the D (5 bases). The CDR3 spans 16 residues. Germline assignment: CDR1 KGHSH and CDR2 LQKENI. Trimming pared 2 bases from V and 3 bases from J, leaving 14 bases between. The DNA for the CDR3 is TGTGCCAGCTCACCAACCGCCGCAGGGTTCTACAATGAGCAGTTCTTC. As protein: CASSPTAAGFYNEQFF.

The V gene is TRBV6-6, the J gene TRBJ1-4, with D perhaps matching TRBD1 (5 bases). Germline CDR1 reads MNHNY; CDR2 reads SVGAGI (reference sequence). The CDR3 runs 12 residues. V dropped 4 bases and J dropped 7 bases, with 7 bases sitting between them. The CDR3 DNA reads as TGTGCCAGCAGTTTGAGGGGTGAAAAACTGTTTTTT. This encodes CASSLRGEKLFF.

The rearrangement links TRBV28 to TRBJ1-1, with unresolved D. Trimming pared 3 bases from V and 0 bases from J, leaving 14 bases between. The germline V gene encodes CDR1 MDHEN and CDR2 SYDVKM. The CDR3 has 16 residues. The CDR3 DNA follows: TGTGCCAGCAGTTTTTGGCAACTCCGATTGAACACTGAAGCTTTCTTT. Protein product: CASSFWQLRLNTEAFF.